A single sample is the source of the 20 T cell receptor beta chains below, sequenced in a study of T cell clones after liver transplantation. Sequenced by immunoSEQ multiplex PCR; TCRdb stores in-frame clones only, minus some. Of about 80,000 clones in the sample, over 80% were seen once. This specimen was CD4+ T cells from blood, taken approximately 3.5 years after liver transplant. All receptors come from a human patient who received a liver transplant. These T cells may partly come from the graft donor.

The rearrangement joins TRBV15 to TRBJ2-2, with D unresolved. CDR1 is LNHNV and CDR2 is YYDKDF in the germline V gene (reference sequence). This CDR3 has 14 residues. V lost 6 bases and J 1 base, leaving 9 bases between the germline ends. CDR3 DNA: TGTGCCACCAGGCACACATGGAACACCGGGGAGCTGTTTTTT. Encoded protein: CATRHTWNTGELFF.

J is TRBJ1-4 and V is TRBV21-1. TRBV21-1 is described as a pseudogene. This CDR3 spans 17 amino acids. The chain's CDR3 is CARNSGTTPEANEKLFF. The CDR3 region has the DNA TGTGCCAGAAACTCGGGGACCACCCCGGAGGCTAATGAAAAACTGTTTTTT.

DNA of the CDR3: TGTGCCAGTAGTATTAGACTAGCCACAGATACGCAGTATTTT. This encodes CASSIRLATDTQYF. The chain joins TRBV19 to TRBJ2-3, with 7 bases aligning to TRBD2. This CDR3 contains 14 residues. V shed 3 bases, J shed 2 bases, and the junction held 2 bases outside the gene matches. Germline-derived CDR1 and CDR2 are LNHDA and SQIVND (reference sequence).

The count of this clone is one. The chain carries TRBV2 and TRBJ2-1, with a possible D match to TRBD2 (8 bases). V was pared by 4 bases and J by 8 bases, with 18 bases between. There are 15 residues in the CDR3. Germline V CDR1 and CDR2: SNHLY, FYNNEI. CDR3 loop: CASSVQGTRGDEQFF. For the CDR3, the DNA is TGTGCCAGCAGTGTACAGGGGACTAGAGGGGATGAGCAGTTCTTC.

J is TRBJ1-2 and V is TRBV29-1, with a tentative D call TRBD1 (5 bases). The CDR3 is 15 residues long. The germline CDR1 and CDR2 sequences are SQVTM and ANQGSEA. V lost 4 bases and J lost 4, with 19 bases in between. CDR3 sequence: CSVVAAAGPFYGYTF. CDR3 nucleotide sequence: TGCAGCGTTGTGGCCGCGGCAGGGCCCTTCTATGGCTACACCTTC.

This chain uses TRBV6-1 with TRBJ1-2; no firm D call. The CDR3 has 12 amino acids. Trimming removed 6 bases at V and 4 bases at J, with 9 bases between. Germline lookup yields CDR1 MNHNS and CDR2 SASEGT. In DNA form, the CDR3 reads TGTGCCAGCAGAACTCTCGGCTATGGCTACACCTTC. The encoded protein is CASRTLGYGYTF.

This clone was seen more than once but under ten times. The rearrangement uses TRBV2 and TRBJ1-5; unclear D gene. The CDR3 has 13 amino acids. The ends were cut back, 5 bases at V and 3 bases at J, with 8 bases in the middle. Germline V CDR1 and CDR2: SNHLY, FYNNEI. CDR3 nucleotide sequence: TGTGCCAGCAGTTTTGAGAACAATCAGCCCCAGCATTTT. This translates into CASSFENNQPQHF.

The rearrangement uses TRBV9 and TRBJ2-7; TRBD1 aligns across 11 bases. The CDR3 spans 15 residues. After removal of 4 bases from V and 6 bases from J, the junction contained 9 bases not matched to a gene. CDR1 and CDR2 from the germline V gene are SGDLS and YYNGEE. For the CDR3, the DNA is TGTGCCAGCAGCATTCAACCCGGGACAGGGGGCGAGCAGTACTTC. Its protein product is CASSIQPGTGGEQYF.

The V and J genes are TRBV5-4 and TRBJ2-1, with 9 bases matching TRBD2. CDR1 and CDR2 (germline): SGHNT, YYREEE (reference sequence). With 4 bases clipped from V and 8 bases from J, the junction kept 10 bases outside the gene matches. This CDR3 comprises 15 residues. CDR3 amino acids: CASSHPGLAVDEQFF. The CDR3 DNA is TGTGCCAGCAGCCATCCGGGACTAGCAGTTGATGAGCAGTTCTTC.

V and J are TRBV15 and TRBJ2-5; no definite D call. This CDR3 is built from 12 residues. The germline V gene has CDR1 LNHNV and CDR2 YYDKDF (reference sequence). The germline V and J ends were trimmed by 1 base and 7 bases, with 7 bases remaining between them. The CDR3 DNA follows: TGTGCCACCAGCAGAGCCCCGGGGACCCAGTACTTC. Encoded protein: CATSRAPGTQYF. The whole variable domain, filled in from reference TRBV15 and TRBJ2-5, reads DAMVIQNPRYQVTQFGKPVTLSCSQTLNHNVMYWYQQKSSQAPKLLFHYYDKDFNNEADTPDNFQSRRPNTSFCFLDIRSPGLGDTAMYLCATSRAPGTQYFGPGTRLLVL.

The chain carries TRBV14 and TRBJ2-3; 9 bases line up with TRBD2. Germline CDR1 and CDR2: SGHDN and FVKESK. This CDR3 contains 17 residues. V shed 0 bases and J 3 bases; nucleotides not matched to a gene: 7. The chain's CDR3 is CASSQEWLAGLTDTQYF. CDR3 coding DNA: TGTGCCAGCAGCCAAGAGTGGCTAGCGGGACTTACAGATACGCAGTATTTT. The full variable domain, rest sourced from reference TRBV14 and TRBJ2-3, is EAGVTQFPSHSVIEKGQTVTLRCDPISGHDNLYWYRRVMGKEIKFLLHFVKESKQDESGMPNNRFLAERTGGTYSTLKVQPAELEDSGVYFCASSQEWLAGLTDTQYFGPGTRLTVL.

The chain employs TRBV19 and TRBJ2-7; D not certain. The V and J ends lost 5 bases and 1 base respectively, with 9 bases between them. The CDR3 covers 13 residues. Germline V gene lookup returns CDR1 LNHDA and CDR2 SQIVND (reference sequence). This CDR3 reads CASSRSLSYEQYF. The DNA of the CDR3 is TGTGCCAGTAGTCGCTCACTTTCCTACGAGCAGTACTTC.

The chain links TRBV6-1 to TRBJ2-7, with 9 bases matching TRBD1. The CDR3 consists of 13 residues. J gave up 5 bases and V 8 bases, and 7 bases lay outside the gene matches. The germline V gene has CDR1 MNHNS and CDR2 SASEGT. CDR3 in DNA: TGTGCCAGCGGGGGACAGGGCATCAACGAGCAGTACTTC. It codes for CASGGQGINEQYF.

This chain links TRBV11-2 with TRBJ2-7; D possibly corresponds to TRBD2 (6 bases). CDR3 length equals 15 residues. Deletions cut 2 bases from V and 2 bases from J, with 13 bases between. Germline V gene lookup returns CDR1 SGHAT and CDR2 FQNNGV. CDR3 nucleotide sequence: TGTGCCAGCAGCTTATCGGGGGAATCGGCCTACGAGCAGTACTTC. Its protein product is CASSLSGESAYEQYF.

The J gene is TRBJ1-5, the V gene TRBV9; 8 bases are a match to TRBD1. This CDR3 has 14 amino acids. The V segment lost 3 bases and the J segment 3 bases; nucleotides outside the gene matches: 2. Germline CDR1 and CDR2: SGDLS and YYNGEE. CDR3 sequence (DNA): TGTGCCAGCAGCGGGACAGGGACCAATCAGCCCCAGCATTTT. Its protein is CASSGTGTNQPQHF.

The CDR3 region has the DNA TGTGCCAGCCATCAACCGCCGGACTTCAGTTTTAATCTATGGGGCACAGATACGCAGTATTTT. Its protein product is CASHQPPDFSFNLWGTDTQYF. V usage is TRBV2 and J usage is TRBJ2-3, with D tentatively TRBD2 (5 bases). This CDR3 contains 21 residues. Trimming took off 8 bases at V and 1 base at J, with 34 bases between the two ends. Looked up from germline, CDR1 is SNHLY and CDR2 is FYNNEI.

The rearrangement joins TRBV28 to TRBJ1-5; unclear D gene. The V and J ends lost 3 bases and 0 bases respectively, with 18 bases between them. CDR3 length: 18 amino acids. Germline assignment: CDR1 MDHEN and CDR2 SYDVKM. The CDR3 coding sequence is TGTGCCAGCAGTTTCTCCCCCGGCTTAGGAAGTAGCAATCAGCCCCAGCATTTT. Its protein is CASSFSPGLGSSNQPQHF.

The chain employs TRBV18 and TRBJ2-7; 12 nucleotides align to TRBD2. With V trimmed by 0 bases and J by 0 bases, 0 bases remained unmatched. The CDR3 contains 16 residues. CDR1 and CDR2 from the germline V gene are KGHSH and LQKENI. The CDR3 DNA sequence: TGTGCCAGCTCACCACCGGGACTAGCGGGCTCCTACGAGCAGTACTTC. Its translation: CASSPPGLAGSYEQYF.

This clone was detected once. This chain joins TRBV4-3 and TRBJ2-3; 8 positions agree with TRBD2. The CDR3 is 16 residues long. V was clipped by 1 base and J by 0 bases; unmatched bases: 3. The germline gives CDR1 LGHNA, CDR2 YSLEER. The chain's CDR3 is CASSQVGGGSTDTQYF. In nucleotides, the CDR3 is TGCGCCAGCAGCCAAGTCGGGGGGGGTAGCACAGATACGCAGTATTTT.

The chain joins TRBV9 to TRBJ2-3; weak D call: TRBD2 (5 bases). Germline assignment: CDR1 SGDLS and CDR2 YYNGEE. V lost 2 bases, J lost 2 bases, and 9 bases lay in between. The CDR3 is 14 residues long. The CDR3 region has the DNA TGTGCCAGCAGCGTCCTAGGACTCACAGATACGCAGTATTTT. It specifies CASSVLGLTDTQYF.